This TCR beta chain is drawn from a study of CD8+CD57+ T cells in acquired aplastic anemia. Study in general: Sorted CD4+ and CD8+ cell DNA averaged approximately 3.4 ug. Findings and caveats of the study: Overlap between patients and controls comprised some 31 CD8+ CDR3 sequences.

The CDR3 has 17 amino acids. The trim removed 5 bases at V and 2 bases at J, leaving 12 bases unmatched. CDR1 and CDR2 from the germline V gene are LGHNA and YNFKEQ. CDR3 and TCR beta VDJ profiling relied on a genomic DNA template. A single record per CDR3 protein comes from TCRdb applying MiXCR to the reads. In the table there are 150,000 to 200,000 distinct CDR3 sequences, more than 45% of which are singletons. Patients selected for sequencing had displayed CD8+CD57+ cell expansion by flow cytometry. With respect to this clonotype: Its antigen is currently unknown.

The chain has TRBV4-2 and TRBJ1-5; TRBD1 agrees at 7 bases. Sample: sorted CD4+, CD8+, or CD8+CD57+ T cells (not recorded which) from PBMCs. The receptor was isolated from a human donor with aplastic anemia. The CDR3 here is CASSTGTVGLGNQPQHF. DNA of the CDR3: TGTGCCAGCAGCACGGGGACAGTGGGCTTAGGCAATCAGCCCCAGCATTTT.